Listed here are 2 T cell receptor beta chains from one sample, sequenced in a study of cytomegalovirus exposure and HLA in healthy donors. Primers included in the PCR were 60 Vbeta and 13 Jbeta primers. TCRdb keeps only in-frame clones here, not all; method: immunoSEQ multiplex PCR. The table has approximately 260,000 clones, around four fifths seen once. Sequenced material: PBMCs. The receptor set was obtained from a woman between 35 and 50 years old in good health and CMV-seropositive.

This clone has more than one count but fewer than ten. This sequence joins TRBV5-1 and TRBJ2-1; 9 nucleotides line up with TRBD2. CDR1 is SGHRS, CDR2 YFSETQ, per germline. V was clipped by 4 bases and J by 2 bases; unmatched bases: 7. CDR3 length: 16 amino acids. CDR3: CASSIGLASTYNEQFF. In nucleotides, the CDR3 is TGCGCCAGCAGCATAGGACTAGCGAGTACCTACAATGAGCAGTTCTTC.

The rearrangement links TRBV14 to TRBJ2-5; 9 nucleotides agree with TRBD1. The CDR3 is 16 amino acids. V lost 1 base to trimming and J lost 2 bases; unmatched junction nucleotides: 5. Germline V gene lookup returns CDR1 SGHDN and CDR2 FVKESK. The CDR3 spells CASSQVTGTGQETQYF. The CDR3 DNA reads as TGTGCCAGCAGCCAAGTTACCGGGACAGGGCAAGAGACCCAGTACTTC.